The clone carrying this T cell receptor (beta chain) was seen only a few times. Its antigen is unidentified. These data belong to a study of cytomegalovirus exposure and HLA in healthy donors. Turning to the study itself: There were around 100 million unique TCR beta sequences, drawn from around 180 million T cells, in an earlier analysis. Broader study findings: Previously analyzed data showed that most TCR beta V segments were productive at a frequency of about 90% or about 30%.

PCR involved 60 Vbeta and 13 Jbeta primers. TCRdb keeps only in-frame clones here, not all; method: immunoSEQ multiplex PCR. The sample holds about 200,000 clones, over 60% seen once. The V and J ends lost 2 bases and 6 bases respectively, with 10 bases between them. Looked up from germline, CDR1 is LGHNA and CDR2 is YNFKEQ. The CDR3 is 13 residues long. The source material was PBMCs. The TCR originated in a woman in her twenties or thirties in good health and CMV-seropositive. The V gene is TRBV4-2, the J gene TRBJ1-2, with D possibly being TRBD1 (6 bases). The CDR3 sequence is CASSQLSGDGYTF. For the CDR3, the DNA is TGTGCCAGCAGCCAACTCTCAGGGGATGGCTACACCTTC.